This T cell receptor (beta chain) derives from a study of breast tumors, draining lymph nodes, adjacent tissues. Study-level findings and limits: The data were judged consistent with most tumor T cells coming from lymph node and expanding in tumor. Data only fit, rather than demonstrated, lymph node origin of most tumor T cells. Luminal-like breast cancer showed significantly greater tumor-nontumor repertoire similarity than basal-like breast cancer did. Tumor repertoires ranked between lymph nodes and nontumor tissue in diversity, with V and J gene preferences.

This clonotype showed up many times. The antigen is undetermined. TCRdb processed the multiplex PCR reads anew with MiXCR; each CDR3 protein has one entry. The sample includes 100,000 to 150,000 distinct CDR3 sequences, approximately 20% of them seen just once. The lymph nodes were axillary draining lymph nodes from breast cancer patients. Germline CDR1 MNHEY, CDR2 SVGEGT. CDR3 length equals 14 residues. The V and J ends lost 5 bases and 3 bases respectively, with 14 bases between them. Material for sequencing was axillary lymph node tissue. This rearrangement joins TRBV6-2 or TRBV6-3 to TRBJ2-7, with D perhaps TRBD2 (6 bases). The clonotype was recovered from a female donor with breast cancer. Some clones in this sample may be carry-over from other donors' samples. CDR3 sequence: CASSTRHGSYEQYF. The CDR3 DNA reads as TGTGCCAGCAGTACCCGACACGGGAGCTACGAGCAGTACTTC.